Listed here are 30 T cell receptor beta chains from one sample, sequenced in a study of cytomegalovirus exposure and HLA in healthy donors. PCR was performed using 60 Vbeta and 13 Jbeta primers. Assay: immunoSEQ multiplex PCR; the TCRdb copy retains only in-frame clones and omits some. The sample carries 150,000 to 200,000 clones, roughly 80% recorded once. Sequencing used PBMCs. The receptors originated from a woman in her late teens or twenties in good health and CMV-seronegative.

The chain uses TRBV9 and TRBJ2-3, with 9 bases aligning to TRBD1. Germline V gene sequence: CDR1 SGDLS, CDR2 YYNGEE. The V gene end was trimmed by 1 base and the J gene end by 4 bases; junction bases not matched to a gene: 4. The CDR3 totals 15 residues. The CDR3 DNA is TGTGCCAGCAGCGTACGGACAGGGGTGGCAGATACGCAGTATTTT. It is translated as CASSVRTGVADTQYF.

The chain combines TRBV7-2 with TRBJ1-5, with TRBD1 matching over 7 bases. Looked up from germline, CDR1 is SGHTA and CDR2 is FQGNSA. Losses at the gene ends were 7 bases for V and 1 base for J; bases not matched to a gene: 7. The CDR3 length is 15 residues. The CDR3 DNA reads as TGTGCCAGCAAAAAGGAACAGGGGAGCAATCAGCCCCAGCATTTT. This gives the protein CASKKEQGSNQPQHF.

This clone occurred a few times. Mismatch with germline at one junction end may stem from a read error. The chain is built from TRBV7-9 and TRBJ2-2; 11 positions agree with TRBD2. The germline V gene encodes CDR1 SEHNR and CDR2 FQNEAQ (reference sequence). This CDR3 is built from 16 residues. CDR3 sequence reads: CSSSLLAGEGTGELFF. The CDR3 nucleotides read TGTTCCAGCAGCTTACTAGCGGGGGAGGGTACCGGGGAGCTGTTTTTT.

This chain uses TRBV15 with TRBJ2-7, with TRBD2 identical over 11 bases. The CDR3 covers 15 residues. Germline values: CDR1 LNHNV, CDR2 YYDKDF (reference sequence). V trimming: 5 bases; J trimming: 1 base; junction bases outside the gene matches: 4. DNA of the CDR3: TGTGCCACCAGCTTAGCGGGAGGGCCTTCCTACGAGCAGTACTTC. It yields the protein CATSLAGGPSYEQYF.

This chain joins TRBV7-3 and TRBJ2-7; D gene unclear. V was pared by 2 bases and J by 4 bases, with 9 bases between. The CDR3 loop spans 13 amino acids. Germline V CDR1 and CDR2: SGHTA, FQGTGA. The CDR3 region is CASSLGPGYEQYF. CDR3 in DNA: TGTGCCAGCAGCTTAGGGCCTGGATACGAGCAGTACTTC.

This clone was observed once. This chain connects TRBV11-3 to TRBJ1-4; 10 bases align to TRBD1. CDR1 SGHNT and CDR2 YENEEA come from the germline V gene. The ends lost 4 bases at V and 3 bases at J; junction bases unmatched: 11. CDR3 length equals 18 residues. The CDR3 sequence is CASSSFGTGVGANEKLFF. As DNA, the CDR3 is TGTGCCAGCAGCTCCTTCGGGACAGGGGTCGGGGCTAATGAAAAACTGTTTTTT.

The chain is built from TRBV27 and TRBJ1-2; D is perhaps TRBD1 (5 bases). The CDR3 sequence is 12 residues long. Germline CDR1 reads MNHEY; CDR2 reads SMNVEV (reference sequence). Trimming pared 8 bases from V and 5 bases from J, leaving 12 bases between. The CDR3 loop is CASFGGVYGYTF. In DNA form, the CDR3 reads TGTGCCAGCTTCGGGGGAGTGTATGGCTACACCTTC.

This clone was seen once. The chain uses TRBV7-9 and TRBJ2-7; 7 bases line up with TRBD2. The germline V gene encodes CDR1 SEHNR and CDR2 FQNEAQ (reference sequence). The CDR3 consists of 16 residues. After removal of 5 bases from V and 3 bases from J, the junction contained 13 bases not matched to a gene. For the CDR3, the DNA is TGTGCCAGCAGCAGCTATGGGGGGGACCTTATCTACGAGCAGTACTTC. Residues: CASSSYGGDLIYEQYF.

V gene TRBV7-6 combines with J gene TRBJ2-3; D is ambiguous. V was cut by 5 bases and J by 4 bases, with 13 bases left in between. The CDR3 is 14 residues long. CDR1 is SGHVS, CDR2 FNYEAQ, per germline. The DNA of the CDR3 is TGTGCCAGCAGCCCCATGTCTAAAGCAGATACGCAGTATTTT. Translating gives CASSPMSKADTQYF.

V usage is TRBV6-5 and J usage is TRBJ1-5; 7 bases are shared with TRBD1. Germline V gene data show CDR1 as MNHEY and CDR2 as SVGAGI. CDR3 length equals 14 residues. V gave up 6 bases and J gave up 0 bases; unmatched junction bases: 2. CDR3 in DNA: TGTGCCAGCAGGGCAGGGGGTAGCAATCAGCCCCAGCATTTT. The encoded protein is CASRAGGSNQPQHF.

This clone turned up a few times. This sequence joins TRBV10-3 and TRBJ2-7; no clear D. CDR1 and CDR2 (germline): ENHRY, SYGVKD. The V and J ends lost 0 bases and 2 bases respectively, with 8 bases between them. The CDR3 extends over 14 amino acids. The CDR3 sequence is CAISESLDTYEQYF. In nucleotides, the CDR3 is TGTGCCATCAGTGAGTCGCTCGACACCTACGAGCAGTACTTC.

This clone turned up a few times. This chain connects TRBV5-6 to TRBJ2-2, with a weak D call TRBD1 (6 bases). Germline loops: CDR1 SGHDT, CDR2 YYEEEE. This CDR3 spans 14 amino acids. V dropped 3 bases and J dropped 0 bases, with 6 bases sitting between them. The CDR3 DNA reads TGTGCCAGCAGCTCAGGGGCGAACACCGGGGAGCTGTTTTTT. As protein: CASSSGANTGELFF. The whole variable domain, filled in from reference TRBV5-6 and TRBJ2-2, reads DAGVTQSPTHLIKTRGQQVTLRCSPKSGHDTVSWYQQALGQGPQFIFQYYEEEERQRGNFPDRFSGHQFPNYSSELNVNALLLGDSALYLCASSSGANTGELFFGEGSRLTVL.

Comment on this clone: At one of its ends the junction is not consistent with the germline gene, which may arise from a read error. V gene TRBV7-9 combines with J gene TRBJ1-1; D remains unclear. CDR3 length: 12 residues. Germline assignment: CDR1 SEHNR and CDR2 FQNEAQ (reference sequence). CDR3 sequence: CSSSSGPVEAFF. CDR3 nucleotides: TGTTCCAGCAGCTCAGGCCCTGTGGAAGCTTTCTTT.

The V call is TRBV9, the J call TRBJ1-1, with 8 bases matching TRBD1. The CDR3 spans 14 residues. V dropped 2 bases and J dropped 1; count of bases not matched to a gene: 1. Germline assignment: CDR1 SGDLS and CDR2 YYNGEE. In DNA, the CDR3 is TGTGCCAGCAGCGTCGGGACAGGGAACACTGAAGCTTTCTTT. Translating it yields CASSVGTGNTEAFF.

This clone was seen only once. The chain combines TRBV11-3 with TRBJ2-5; 13 bases match TRBD2. The V gene end was trimmed by 4 bases and the J gene end by 12 bases; junction bases not matched to a gene: 8. Per germline, CDR1 SGHNT and CDR2 YENEEA. CDR3 length: 14 amino acids. CDR3 sequence reads: CASSYRTSGGLEYF. The CDR3 region has the DNA TGTGCCAGCAGCTACAGGACTAGCGGGGGATTGGAGTACTTC. Full variable domain (rest looked up from reference TRBV11-3 and TRBJ2-5): EAGVVQSPRYKIIEKKQPVAFWCNPISGHNTLYWYLQNLGQGPELLIRYENEEAVDDSQLPKDRFSAERLKGVDSTLKIQPAELGDSAVYLCASSYRTSGGLEYFGPGTRLLVL.

This clone was observed a few times. V is TRBV7-9 and J is TRBJ2-5, with a weak D call TRBD1 (5 bases). Germline V CDR1 and CDR2: SEHNR, FQNEAQ (reference sequence). Trimming stripped 5 bases from V and 2 bases from J, with 12 bases between. The CDR3 sequence is 14 residues long. The DNA of the CDR3 is TGTGCCAGCAGCCGGGCCGCAGGGCAAGAGACCCAGTACTTC. It codes for CASSRAAGQETQYF.

This clone has a single count. The rearrangement uses TRBV28 and TRBJ1-2; D not resolved. Trimming cost V 3 bases and J 1 base, with 6 bases left between them. Germline values: CDR1 MDHEN, CDR2 SYDVKM. CDR3 length: 13 amino acids. CDR3 in DNA: TGTGCCAGCAGTTTGAGGCTTAACTATGGCTACACCTTC. Protein product: CASSLRLNYGYTF.

This clone was recorded once. This chain joins TRBV6-5 and TRBJ1-1; 9 nucleotides align to TRBD1. The trim removed 2 bases at V and 7 bases at J, leaving 5 bases unmatched. Looked up from germline, CDR1 is MNHEY and CDR2 is SVGAGI. CDR3 size: 14 residues. The CDR3 reads CASSYGGQGSEAFF. In nucleotides, the CDR3 is TGTGCCAGCAGTTACGGAGGACAGGGGAGTGAAGCTTTCTTT.

This clone was picked up one time. This chain uses TRBV11-2 with TRBJ2-3; tentative D call: TRBD2 (6 bases). CDR1 SGHAT and CDR2 FQNNGV come from the germline V gene. The CDR3 runs to 16 residues. Trimming cost V 5 bases and J 4 bases, with 19 bases left between them. This CDR3 is CASSKLFGSSPDTQYF. As DNA, the CDR3 is TGTGCCAGCAGCAAACTTTTCGGGAGTTCCCCAGATACGCAGTATTTT.

To note about this clone: Other DNA sequences in the same sample also yield this CDR3. The V gene is TRBV5-1, the J gene TRBJ1-1; possibly TRBD1 for D (5 bases). Trimming pared 0 bases from V and 2 bases from J, leaving 8 bases between. The CDR3 extends over 14 amino acids. The germline CDR1 and CDR2 sequences are SGHRS and YFSETQ. The CDR3 protein is CASSLGQINTEAFF. The CDR3 nucleotides read TGCGCCAGCAGCTTGGGACAGATAAACACTGAAGCTTTCTTT.

This chain connects TRBV5-1 to TRBJ2-5, with TRBD2 matching 9 bases. V lost 0 bases and J lost 1; bases outside the gene matches: 4. Germline-derived CDR1 and CDR2 are SGHRS and YFSETQ. There are 16 residues in the CDR3. The CDR3 coding sequence is TGCGCCAGCAGCTTGGTGGCGGGAGGGGCCCAAGAGACCCAGTACTTC. Its protein is CASSLVAGGAQETQYF.

This chain joins TRBV16 and TRBJ1-1, with D perhaps TRBD1 (5 bases). This CDR3 contains 16 residues. The V gene lost 0 bases and the J gene lost 0 bases, with 11 bases spanning the gap. Germline lookup yields CDR1 KGHSY and CDR2 FQNENV. Here the CDR3 DNA reads TGTGCCAGCAGCCAATCAGGTAGACAGCTGAACACTGAAGCTTTCTTT. It translates to CASSQSGRQLNTEAFF.

The CDR3 DNA reads TGTGCCAGTTCGGACAGGGTGTCCTACGAGCAGTACTTC. This translates into CASSDRVSYEQYF. The chain has TRBV19 and TRBJ2-7; the match to TRBD1 covers 8 bases. The V gene's germline CDR1 is LNHDA and CDR2 SQIVND (reference sequence). V gave up 8 bases and J gave up 1 base; unmatched junction bases: 4. The CDR3 is 13 residues long.

This clone was detected only a few times. The chain is built from TRBV5-6 and TRBJ1-5, with D tentatively TRBD1 (5 bases). The V end was cut by 1 base, the J end by 3 bases, with 14 bases between. This CDR3 is 16 amino acids long. Germline V gene data show CDR1 as SGHDT and CDR2 as YYEEEE. CDR3 amino acids: CASSLLRQGFNQPQHF. The CDR3 nucleotides read TGTGCCAGCAGCTTGCTAAGGCAGGGATTCAATCAGCCCCAGCATTTT.

This rearrangement joins TRBV9 to TRBJ2-1; 7 bases are shared with TRBD2. The germline V gene has CDR1 SGDLS and CDR2 YYNGEE. V was pared by 0 bases and J by 2 bases, with 17 bases of the junction left unmatched. This CDR3 has 20 amino acids. The CDR3, as DNA: TGTGCCAGCAGCGTAGGGGCTGGAGGGGCGGGAGTAGGGGCCTACAATGAGCAGTTCTTC. Translation: CASSVGAGGAGVGAYNEQFF.

The V call is TRBV5-1, the J call TRBJ2-7; TRBD2 is a possible D gene (6 bases). The length of the CDR3 is 14 residues. Trimming left V 4 bases short and J 4 bases short, with 15 bases between. Germline-derived CDR1 and CDR2 are SGHRS and YFSETQ. The CDR3 spells CASSTTVGGYEQYF. CDR3 nucleotides: TGCGCCAGCAGCACGACCGTGGGGGGATACGAGCAGTACTTC.

The CDR3 loop is CASSRSQEQETQYF. The CDR3 DNA is TGCGCCAGCAGCCGTTCTCAGGAACAAGAGACCCAGTACTTC. The V call is TRBV5-1, the J call TRBJ2-5, with no clear D. This CDR3 comprises 14 residues. Trimming took 4 bases from V and 2 from J, leaving 12 bases between them. CDR1 is SGHRS and CDR2 is YFSETQ in the germline V gene.

The V gene is TRBV15, the J gene TRBJ2-3, with 8 bases that match TRBD2. The junction had 3 bases not matched to a gene; V was cut back by 3 bases and J by 4 bases. Germline CDR1 and CDR2: LNHNV and YYDKDF (reference sequence). CDR3 length: 14 residues. As DNA, the CDR3 is TGTGCCACCAGCAGGGGACTAGAGGCAGATACGCAGTATTTT. This sequence encodes CATSRGLEADTQYF.

V and J are TRBV6-1 and TRBJ1-5; D possibly corresponds to TRBD1 (5 bases). The CDR3 is 13 residues long. Germline-derived CDR1 and CDR2 are MNHNS and SASEGT. V was pared by 2 bases and J by 5 bases, with 7 bases between. CDR3 coding DNA: TGTGCCAGCAGTGAACAGGGATATCAGCCCCAGCATTTT. Translated, it gives CASSEQGYQPQHF.

The chain is built from TRBV19 and TRBJ2-5; D may be TRBD2 (6 bases). Germline values: CDR1 LNHDA, CDR2 SQIVND (reference sequence). The CDR3 runs to 15 residues. The ends were cut back, 4 bases at V and 3 bases at J, with 15 bases in the middle. The CDR3 here is CASSTSGTSEETQYF. CDR3 DNA sequence: TGTGCCAGTAGTACATCAGGGACTTCTGAAGAGACCCAGTACTTC.